These 27 T cell receptor beta chains were all obtained from the same sample, sequenced in a study of T cells in Graves' hyperthyroidism and ophthalmopathy. Template material for amplifying TCR beta CDR3 regions consisted of RNA transcripts. The HTBI set primed first-round TCR CDR3 RT-PCR. Via MiXCR, TCRdb re-called the multiplex PCR reads, giving one row per CDR3 protein. The table includes about 640,000 distinct CDR3 sequences, around 21% detected once. Sequenced material: blood. Receptors originate from a man in his thirties or forties with Graves' ophthalmopathy.

The V call is TRBV29-1, the J call TRBJ1-1; weak D call: TRBD1 (6 bases). The CDR3 extends over 14 amino acids. In germline, CDR1 is SQVTM, CDR2 ANQGSEA. V lost 7 bases and J 0 bases, leaving 15 bases between the germline ends. The CDR3 loop is CSALSGTMNTEAFF. CDR3 coding DNA: TGCAGCGCACTGTCGGGGACAATGAACACTGAAGCTTTCTTT.

This clonotype has only a few counts. The gene calls are TRBV3-1 and TRBJ1-1; D ambiguous. CDR3 length equals 16 residues. Germline values: CDR1 LGHDT, CDR2 YNNKEL (reference sequence). V lost 0 bases to trimming and J lost 0 bases, with 11 bases between them. The CDR3, as DNA: TGTGCCAGCAGCCAAGATTACGTGACATTGAACACTGAAGCTTTCTTT. Its protein is CASSQDYVTLNTEAFF.

This clonotype was detected once. One base away lies a much larger clone, so this may be a sequencing read error. V usage is TRBV28 and J usage is TRBJ1-1; D not resolved. The CDR3 length is 12 residues. Germline V gives CDR1 MDHEN, CDR2 SYDVKM. The CDR3 DNA follows: TGTGCCAGCAGACCTCGGACGGCTGAAGCTTCCTTT. Translated: CASRPRTAEASF.

This rearrangement joins TRBV7-2 to TRBJ2-1; TRBD2 matches at 12 bases. The CDR3 runs 20 residues. From germline, CDR1 is SGHTA and CDR2 FQGNSA. Trimming cost V 2 bases and J 4 bases; bases outside gene matches: 15. As DNA, the CDR3 is TGTGCCAGCAGCTTAATTCATCAAATGTTGACTAGCGGGAGTTACAATGAGCAGTTCTTC. It is translated as CASSLIHQMLTSGSYNEQFF.

The chain employs TRBV6-2 or TRBV6-3 and TRBJ1-4, with a tentative D call TRBD1 (6 bases). The CDR3 loop spans 15 amino acids. The ends were cut back, 2 bases at V and 8 bases at J, with 15 bases in the middle. Germline values: CDR1 MNHEY, CDR2 SVGEGT. The CDR3 nucleotides read TGTGCCAGCAGTTACAGTCATGGGGGGCGCGAAAAACTGTTTTTT. Translated, it gives CASSYSHGGREKLFF.

The table lists this clonotype with many counts. The chain links TRBV3-1 to TRBJ2-7; D might be TRBD2 (6 bases). The CDR3 totals 15 residues. With 4 bases removed from V and 6 bases from J, the gap between germline ends came to 19 bases. Germline V CDR1 and CDR2: LGHDT, YNNKEL (reference sequence). The CDR3, as DNA: TGTGCCAGCAGCCCTTTCGAGGGATGGGGAGGCGAGCAGTACTTC. Its translation is CASSPFEGWGGEQYF.

V and J are TRBV7-2 and TRBJ2-1; a possible D gene is TRBD2 (6 bases). CDR3 size: 14 residues. V was clipped by 5 bases and J by 12 bases, with 20 bases between them. Germline V gene sequence: CDR1 SGHTA, CDR2 FQGNSA. CDR3 protein: CASSDPGLRSSQFF. DNA of the CDR3: TGTGCCAGCAGCGACCCGGGACTTAGGTCGTCGCAGTTCTTC.

The table lists this clonotype with many counts. This chain connects TRBV7-2 to TRBJ2-2; D not resolved. Germline CDR1 reads SGHTA; CDR2 reads FQGNSA. Trimming stripped 5 bases from V and 3 bases from J, with 10 bases between. The CDR3 has 14 residues. The CDR3 DNA reads TGTGCCAGCAGCCTCTACAAGGACACCGGGGAGCTGTTTTTT. Translating it yields CASSLYKDTGELFF.

This chain links TRBV11-1 with TRBJ1-6; TRBD1 might be the D (5 bases). In germline, CDR1 is SGHAT, CDR2 FQDESV (reference sequence). V was pared by 3 bases and J by 5 bases, with 8 bases between. This CDR3 is 14 amino acids long. The CDR3 sequence: CASSLQGDNSPLHF. The CDR3 DNA sequence: TGTGCCAGCAGCTTGCAGGGAGATAATTCACCCCTCCACTTT.

This clonotype has a count of ten or more. This rearrangement joins TRBV28 to TRBJ2-7, with TRBD2 matching over 7 bases. J lost 4 bases, V lost 2 bases, and 5 bases had no gene match. The CDR3 has 14 amino acids. Germline assignment: CDR1 MDHEN and CDR2 SYDVKM. CDR3 sequence reads: CASSLPGRGYEQYF. In DNA, the CDR3 is TGTGCCAGCAGTTTACCGGGGAGGGGTTACGAGCAGTACTTC.

This chain uses TRBV29-1 with TRBJ2-7; 10 bases are a match to TRBD2. Germline V gene lookup returns CDR1 SQVTM and CDR2 ANQGSEA. V lost 3 bases and J lost 5; bases outside the gene matches: 4. The length of the CDR3 is 13 residues. CDR3 protein: CSVDSSGSDEQYF. Here the CDR3 DNA reads TGCAGCGTTGATTCTAGCGGGAGCGACGAGCAGTACTTC.

This clonotype appeared many times. The J gene is TRBJ1-4, the V gene TRBV7-8; 7 nucleotides align to TRBD1. V lost 3 bases and J lost 0; bases outside the gene matches: 7. The germline V gene has CDR1 SGHVS and CDR2 FQNEAQ. This CDR3 contains 17 residues. In nucleotides, the CDR3 is TGTGCCAGCAGCTTGATCCGGGACAGCCCAACTAATGAAAAACTGTTTTTT. Protein: CASSLIRDSPTNEKLFF.

This clonotype was counted at least ten times. The J gene is TRBJ2-3, the V gene TRBV29-1, with D uncertain. V shed 1 base and J shed 4 bases, with 6 bases lying between them. Germline V lookup: CDR1 SQVTM, CDR2 ANQGSEA. The CDR3 runs to 12 residues. In nucleotides, the CDR3 is TGCAGCGTTGAAGGACGACCAGATACGCAGTATTTT. Translated: CSVEGRPDTQYF.

DNA of the CDR3: TGTGCCAGCAGCCAAGGAGGACTAGCGGGAGGTAACAATGAGCAGTTCTTC. Translating it yields CASSQGGLAGGNNEQFF. This chain links TRBV3-1 with TRBJ2-1; 14 bases line up with TRBD2. With V trimmed by 1 base and J by 5 bases, 4 bases remained unmatched. This CDR3 has 17 residues. Germline CDR1 and CDR2: LGHDT and YNNKEL (reference sequence).

This clonotype has at least ten counts. CDR3 sequence reads: CASSTDRGGEKLFF. The CDR3 region has the DNA TGTGCCAGCAGCACCGACAGGGGCGGGGAAAAACTGTTTTTT. This sequence joins TRBV7-8 and TRBJ1-4; 8 bases agree with TRBD1. J lost 8 bases, V lost 5 bases, and 7 bases had no gene match. Germline V CDR1 and CDR2: SGHVS, FQNEAQ. This CDR3 comprises 14 residues.

The chain recombines TRBV3-1 with TRBJ2-1; TRBD2 matches at 12 bases. The CDR3 is 16 amino acids. V lost 6 bases, J lost 6 bases, and 9 bases stayed unmatched. CDR1 LGHDT and CDR2 YNNKEL come from the germline V gene (reference sequence). CDR3 DNA sequence: TGTGCCAGCAGTAGACTAGCGGGAGTTCAAGGCAATGAGCAGTTCTTC. Residues: CASSRLAGVQGNEQFF.

This clonotype showed up many times. J is TRBJ1-1 and V is TRBV2, with TRBD1 as a possible D gene (5 bases). Trimming stripped 5 bases from V and 1 base from J, with 14 bases between. This CDR3 has 15 amino acids. CDR1 and CDR2 from the germline V gene are SNHLY and FYNNEI. CDR3 in amino acids: CASSPSGTANTEAFF. CDR3 coding DNA: TGTGCCAGCAGTCCCTCGGGGACCGCGAACACTGAAGCTTTCTTT.

This clonotype was counted between two and nine times. This rearrangement joins TRBV28 to TRBJ2-3; D possibly corresponds to TRBD2 (6 bases). Trimming removed 4 bases at V and 6 bases at J, with 20 bases between. Germline V CDR1 and CDR2: MDHEN, SYDVKM. This CDR3 has 16 residues. DNA of the CDR3: TGTGCCAGCAGTTATGGACTAACGGGAGCTGAGGATACGCAGTATTTT. It codes for CASSYGLTGAEDTQYF.

Many counts were recorded for this clonotype. The rearrangement links TRBV5-1 to TRBJ2-3; D unresolved. CDR3 length: 16 amino acids. Trimming pared 0 bases from V and 4 bases from J, leaving 15 bases between. CDR1 and CDR2 (germline): SGHRS, YFSETQ. For the CDR3, the DNA is TGCGCCAGCAGCTTGGCGGCGGCCTATCCCCCAGATACGCAGTATTTT. Protein product: CASSLAAAYPPDTQYF.

The table lists this clonotype with a few counts. This chain connects TRBV12-3 or TRBV12-4 to TRBJ2-1; D not certain. Trimming took off 5 bases at V and 0 bases at J, with 11 bases between the two ends. This CDR3 contains 15 residues. CDR3 loop: CASSKDASSYNEQFF. DNA for the CDR3: TGTGCCAGCAGTAAGGACGCGAGCTCCTACAATGAGCAGTTCTTC.

V gene TRBV10-3 combines with J gene TRBJ1-4; D remains unclear. There are 14 residues in the CDR3. The ends were cut back, 2 bases at V and 8 bases at J, with 12 bases in the middle. Germline V gene lookup returns CDR1 ENHRY and CDR2 SYGVKD. CDR3 region: CAISERGIGEKLFF. Here the CDR3 DNA reads TGTGCCATCAGTGAGCGAGGGATTGGGGAAAAACTGTTTTTT.

This clonotype was picked up a small number of times. The chain has TRBV20-1 and TRBJ1-6; 8 bases agree with TRBD1. Germline values: CDR1 DFQATT, CDR2 SNEGSKA (reference sequence). The CDR3 contains 13 residues. The V segment lost 6 bases and the J segment 7 bases; nucleotides outside the gene matches: 5. CDR3 region: CSAGQGGNSPLHF. CDR3 nucleotide sequence: TGCAGTGCCGGACAGGGAGGGAATTCACCCCTCCACTTT.

This clonotype was counted between two and nine times. The CDR3 coding sequence is TGCAGCGCTCGGGACAGACACGAGCAGTACTTC. Its translation: CSARDRHEQYF. V is TRBV29-1 and J is TRBJ2-7; 7 bases agree with TRBD1. V lost 7 bases to trimming and J lost 5 bases; unmatched junction nucleotides: 5. This CDR3 comprises 11 residues. Looked up from germline, CDR1 is SQVTM and CDR2 is ANQGSEA.

This clonotype was seen at least ten times. The chain joins TRBV2 to TRBJ2-3; no definite D call. Germline V gene lookup returns CDR1 SNHLY and CDR2 FYNNEI. This CDR3 has 11 residues. V lost 8 bases to trimming and J lost 6 bases, with 9 bases between them. The CDR3: CASRSGDTQYF. In nucleotides, the CDR3 is TGTGCCAGCCGGAGTGGGGATACGCAGTATTTT.

This clonotype was seen at least ten times. The chain recombines TRBV28 with TRBJ2-2; D is possibly TRBD2 (6 bases). Germline lookup yields CDR1 MDHEN and CDR2 SYDVKM. CDR3 size: 14 residues. Trimming stripped 4 bases from V and 5 bases from J, with 11 bases between. The CDR3 coding sequence is TGTGCCAGCAGTTCGGGAGTTCTGACCGGGGAGCTGTTTTTT. Amino acid sequence: CASSSGVLTGELFF.

This clonotype was recorded many times. The genes are TRBV14 and TRBJ2-7; D may be TRBD2 (5 bases). The CDR3 is 14 amino acids. V was pared by 3 bases and J by 4 bases, with 13 bases between. CDR1 SGHDN and CDR2 FVKESK come from the germline V gene. CDR3 DNA sequence: TGTGCCAGCAGCCAGACTACAAGGGCTTACGAGCAGTACTTC. This gives the protein CASSQTTRAYEQYF. The variable domain in full, completed from reference TRBV14 and TRBJ2-7, reads EAGVTQFPSHSVIEKGQTVTLRCDPISGHDNLYWYRRVMGKEIKFLLHFVKESKQDESGMPNNRFLAERTGGTYSTLKVQPAELEDSGVYFCASSQTTRAYEQYFGPGTRLTVT.

The J gene is TRBJ2-3, the V gene TRBV9, with D perhaps TRBD1 (6 bases). The CDR3 spans 15 residues. The V gene lost 0 bases and the J gene lost 1 base, with 9 bases spanning the gap. The germline gives CDR1 SGDLS, CDR2 YYNGEE. The CDR3 DNA sequence: TGTGCCAGCAGCGTAGGGGACATAGGCACAGATACGCAGTATTTT. Translated: CASSVGDIGTDTQYF.